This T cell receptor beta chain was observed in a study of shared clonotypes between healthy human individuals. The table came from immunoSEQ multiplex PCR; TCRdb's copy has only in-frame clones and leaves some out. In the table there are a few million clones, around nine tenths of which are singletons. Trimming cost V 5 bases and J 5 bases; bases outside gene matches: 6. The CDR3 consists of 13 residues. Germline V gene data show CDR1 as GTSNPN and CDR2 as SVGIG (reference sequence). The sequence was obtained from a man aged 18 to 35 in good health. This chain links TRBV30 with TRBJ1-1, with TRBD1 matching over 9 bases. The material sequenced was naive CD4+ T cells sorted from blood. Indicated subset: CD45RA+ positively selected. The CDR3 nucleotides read TGTGCCTGGTACGGGGGACAGGGTACTGAAGCTTTCTTT. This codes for CAWYGGQGTEAFF.